This T cell receptor (beta chain) was captured by sequencing in a study of cytomegalovirus exposure and HLA in healthy donors. Whole-study results and caveats: Within a later analysis, the majority of CMV-associated TCR beta chains appeared HLA-restricted. Exclusion as indistinguishable affected some V segments, including TRBV6-2 and TRBV6-3. Productive status was seen about 87% or about 30% of the time for most TCR beta V segments in an earlier analysis.

A multiplex PCR was run with 60 Vbeta primers and 13 Jbeta primers. Here immunoSEQ multiplex PCR was the method, and the copy in TCRdb shows in-frame clones only, minus some. The sample lists about 120,000 clones, 70% to 85% occurring once. Per the germline V gene, CDR1 is GTSNPN and CDR2 is SVGIG (reference sequence). With 0 bases removed from V and 6 bases from J, the gap between germline ends came to 9 bases. CDR3 length: 12 amino acids. As to this clone: The antigen is not known.

V usage is TRBV30 and J usage is TRBJ2-7; D gene unclear. Input material: PBMCs. The receptor was isolated from a man in his forties or fifties in good health and CMV-seropositive. The CDR3 loop is CAWSVYSPEQYF. The DNA for the CDR3 is TGTGCCTGGAGTGTTTACAGTCCCGAGCAGTACTTC. The variable domain in full, with the rest retrieved from reference TRBV30 and TRBJ2-7, is SQTIHQWPATLVQPVGSPLSLECTVEGTSNPNLYWYRQAAGRGLQLLFYSVGIGQISSEVPQNLSASRPQDRQFILSSKKLLLSDSGFYLCAWSVYSPEQYFGPGTRLTVT.